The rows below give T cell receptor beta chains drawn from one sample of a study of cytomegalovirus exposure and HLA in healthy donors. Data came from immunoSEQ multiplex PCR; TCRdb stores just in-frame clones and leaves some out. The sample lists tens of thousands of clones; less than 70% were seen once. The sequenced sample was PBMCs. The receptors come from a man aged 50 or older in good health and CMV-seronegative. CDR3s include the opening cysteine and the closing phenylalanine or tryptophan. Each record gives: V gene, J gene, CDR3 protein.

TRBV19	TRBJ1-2	CASSIRTGLYGYTF
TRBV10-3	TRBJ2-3	CAISDRTSGTSTDTQYF
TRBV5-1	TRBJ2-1	CASSLSTYNEQFF
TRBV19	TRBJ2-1	CASSIGVFQGDNTREQFF
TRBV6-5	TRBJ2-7	CASSSWTTSYEQYF
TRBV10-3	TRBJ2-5	CAIRTDRGAETQYF
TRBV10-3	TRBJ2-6	CAIRTQGAPTSGANVLTF
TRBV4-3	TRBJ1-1	CASTTGAEAFF
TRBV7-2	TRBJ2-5	CASRTSRQETQYF
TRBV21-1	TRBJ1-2	CASSYRTGGAGGYTF
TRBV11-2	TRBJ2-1	CASSLDRDNEQFF
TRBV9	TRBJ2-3	CASSVIAGPPADTQYF
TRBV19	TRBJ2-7	CASSIGQGGEQYF
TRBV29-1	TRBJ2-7	CSVQTGVYEQYF
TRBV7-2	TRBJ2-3	CASSFLAGPDTQYF
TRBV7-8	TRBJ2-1	CASSLRRSSSGVYNEQFF
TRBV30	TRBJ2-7	CAWRTSGAGEQYF
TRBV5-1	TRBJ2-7	CASSLGGLRDRASYEQYF
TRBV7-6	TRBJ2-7	CASSLASGGAYEQYF
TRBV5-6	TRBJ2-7	CASSSTGTGWRVDSYEQYF
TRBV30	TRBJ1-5	CAWSPMDRGGEGNQPQHF
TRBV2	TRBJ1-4	CASRKTGGGYF
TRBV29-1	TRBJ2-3	CSVTPASTDTQYF
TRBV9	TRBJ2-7	CASSVGGGRSYEQYF
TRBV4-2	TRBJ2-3	CASSQFTGTDTQYF
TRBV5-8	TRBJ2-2	CASSSSGTGLFF
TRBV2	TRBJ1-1	CASSRLPVVNTEAFF
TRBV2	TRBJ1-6	CASSVVQNNSPLHF
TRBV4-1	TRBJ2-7	CASSQALGGAGYEQYF
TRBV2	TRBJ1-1	CASRADREGGGTEAFF
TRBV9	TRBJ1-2	CASSVEPSGEGSYGYTF
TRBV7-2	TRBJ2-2	CASSLARGDTGELFF